These 13 T cell receptor beta chains were sequenced from one sample in a study of CD8 T cells in Susac syndrome. The RNA, roughly 0.5 to 1 ug, was put through reverse transcription using random hexamers. A single record per CDR3 protein comes from TCRdb applying MiXCR to the immunoSEQ multiplex PCR reads. The profile covers approximately 79,000 distinct CDR3 sequences, with roughly 92% appearing a single time and 0.45% to 0.55% taken by the ten largest. Input material: CD8+ T cells from PBMCs. The receptors here all came from a human donor with Susac syndrome.

The chain is built from TRBV11-2 and TRBJ2-1; D gene unclear. With 5 bases removed from V and 10 bases from J, the gap between germline ends came to 9 bases. Germline CDR1 reads SGHAT; CDR2 reads FQNNGV. This CDR3 region has 11 residues. The CDR3 bases are TGTGCCAGCAGCCTCCGCGAGGAGCAGTTCTTC. Its translation: CASSLREEQFF. Based on the CDR3 plus reference TRBV11-2 and TRBJ2-1, the full variable domain is EAGVAQSPRYKIIEKRQSVAFWCNPISGHATLYWYQQILGQGPKLLIQFQNNGVVDDSQLPKDRFSAERLKGVDSTLKIQPAKLEDSAVYLCASSLREEQFFGPGTRLTVL.

V is TRBV30 and J is TRBJ2-3; no clear D. Germline CDR1 reads GTSNPN; CDR2 reads SVGIG (reference sequence). The CDR3 totals 12 residues. Deletions cut 0 bases from V and 4 bases from J, with 5 bases between. The CDR3 spells CAWSVLPDTQYF. The CDR3 coding sequence is TGTGCCTGGAGTGTACTTCCAGATACGCAGTATTTT.

The chain employs TRBV21-1 and TRBJ1-4. TRBV21-1 is classified as a pseudogene. This CDR3 has 15 amino acids. CDR3 coding DNA: TGTGCCAGCAACTTCCTAGGCCGCGGTAATGAAAAACTGTTTTTT. It translates to CASNFLGRGNEKLFF.

This chain uses TRBV4-3 with TRBJ2-7; 10 bases are a match to TRBD1. Trimming cost V 0 bases and J 5 bases; bases outside gene matches: 16. Germline V lookup: CDR1 LGHNA, CDR2 YSLEER. The CDR3 runs 19 residues. The CDR3 here is CASSQDWGQGSLFRNEQYF. Here the CDR3 DNA reads TGCGCCAGCAGCCAAGATTGGGGACAGGGGAGCCTCTTTAGGAACGAGCAGTACTTC.

CDR3: CASSDSWDRAFNQPQHF. DNA of the CDR3: TGTGCCAGCAGTGATAGTTGGGACAGGGCCTTCAATCAGCCCCAGCATTTT. V usage is TRBV6-1 and J usage is TRBJ1-5; 9 nucleotides line up with TRBD1. The germline gives CDR1 MNHNS, CDR2 SASEGT. V lost 3 bases to trimming and J lost 3 bases; unmatched junction nucleotides: 9. The CDR3 extends over 17 amino acids.

The rearrangement uses TRBV28 and TRBJ2-2, with D unclear. The ends were cut back, 8 bases at V and 2 bases at J, with 12 bases in the middle. The germline V gene encodes CDR1 MDHEN and CDR2 SYDVKM. The CDR3 sequence is 14 residues long. The CDR3 coding sequence is TGTGCCAGCTTAGAGTTTGGAAACACCGGGGAGCTGTTTTTT. This sequence encodes CASLEFGNTGELFF.

CDR3 in DNA: TGTGCCAGCAGTCCAGAGTCGGCAAACACTGAAGCTTTCTTT. It encodes CASSPESANTEAFF. V usage is TRBV6-1 and J usage is TRBJ1-1; no definite D call. Germline loops: CDR1 MNHNS, CDR2 SASEGT. V lost 5 bases and J lost 2, with 12 bases in between. CDR3 size: 14 residues.

This clonotype occurred once. The chain has TRBV19 and TRBJ2-5; TRBD2 agrees at 7 bases. The length of the CDR3 is 16 residues. V shed 6 bases, J shed 4 bases, and the junction held 14 bases outside the gene matches. Per the germline V gene, CDR1 is LNHDA and CDR2 is SQIVND (reference sequence). CDR3 sequence reads: CASSSLGGMAGETQYF. CDR3 bases: TGTGCCAGTAGCAGCCTCGGGGGGATGGCAGGAGAGACCCAGTACTTC.

The rearrangement joins TRBV2 to TRBJ2-2, with 16 nucleotides matching TRBD2. The J segment lost 6 bases and the V segment lost 6 bases, leaving 4 bases of the junction unmatched. This CDR3 is built from 16 residues. Looked up from germline, CDR1 is SNHLY and CDR2 is FYNNEI. Written as DNA, the CDR3 is TGTGCCAGCAGACTCGGGACTAGCGGGAGGGCCGGGGAGCTGTTTTTT. This codes for CASRLGTSGRAGELFF.

The chain combines TRBV21-1 with TRBJ2-1. TRBV21-1 is an annotated pseudogene. The CDR3 totals 15 residues. The CDR3 here is CASSKASRGYNEQFF. The DNA for the CDR3 is TGTGCCAGCAGCAAAGCCTCACGAGGCTACAATGAGCAGTTCTTC.

The sample holds a few counts of this clonotype. This chain connects TRBV6-2 or TRBV6-3 to TRBJ2-7, with D possibly being TRBD2 (5 bases). V was pared by 2 bases and J by 7 bases, with 18 bases between. This CDR3 spans 15 amino acids. CDR1 is MNHEY, CDR2 SVGEGT, per germline. The CDR3 loop reads CASSYRSGPAREQYF. In nucleotides, the CDR3 is TGTGCCAGCAGTTACCGGAGCGGCCCTGCTAGGGAGCAGTACTTC.

The chain has TRBV12-3 or TRBV12-4 and TRBJ1-5; D is uncertain. The CDR3 contains 13 residues. Trimming took 5 bases from V and 3 from J, leaving 8 bases between them. In DNA form, the CDR3 reads TGTGCCAGCAGTGAGGTCAACAATCAGCCCCAGCATTTT. Protein: CASSEVNNQPQHF.

The table lists this clonotype with a count of one. The gene calls are TRBV5-1 and TRBJ1-1; unclear D gene. Germline CDR1 and CDR2: SGHRS and YFSETQ. Trimming shortened V by 0 bases and J by 1 base, and 10 bases separated the two germline ends. This CDR3 spans 15 amino acids. The CDR3 spells CASSLAPDGNTEAFF. CDR3 bases: TGCGCCAGCAGCTTGGCCCCGGACGGGAACACTGAAGCTTTCTTT.